The 17 T cell receptor beta chains reported below all come from one sample, sequenced in a study of blood T cell repertoires in COVID-19. Data came from immunoSEQ multiplex PCR; TCRdb stores just in-frame clones and leaves some out. The sample has approximately 300,000 clones; about 89% are singletons. The specimen sequenced was PBMCs or T cells enriched from blood (not recorded which). The receptors were gathered from a woman aged 30 to 39 who had recovered from COVID-19.

The chain combines TRBV29-1 with TRBJ2-6; D is unresolved. The V gene lost 6 bases and the J gene lost 1 base, with 7 bases spanning the gap. The CDR3 has 13 residues. Germline assignment: CDR1 SQVTM and CDR2 ANQGSEA. In nucleotides, the CDR3 is TGCAGCGTGTCCAGATCTGGGGCCAACGTCCTGACTTTC. It specifies CSVSRSGANVLTF.

The chain combines TRBV7-3 with TRBJ2-7; possible D gene TRBD2, 5 bases. The ends were cut back, 3 bases at V and 3 bases at J, with 24 bases in the middle. Germline V CDR1 and CDR2: SGHTA, FQGTGA. CDR3 size: 18 residues. The CDR3 loop reads CASSFDPRRQPSIYEQYF. CDR3 DNA sequence: TGTGCCAGCAGCTTTGACCCCCGGAGGCAGCCCTCTATCTACGAGCAGTACTTC.

The chain couples TRBV15 to TRBJ1-5; 10 bases line up with TRBD1. This CDR3 spans 16 amino acids. V was pared by 3 bases and J by 5 bases, with 7 bases of the junction left unmatched. Germline values: CDR1 LNHNV, CDR2 YYDKDF (reference sequence). The CDR3 protein is CATSRERQGAYQPQHF. CDR3 DNA: TGTGCCACCAGCAGGGAAAGACAGGGGGCTTATCAGCCCCAGCATTTT.

The chain joins TRBV7-2 to TRBJ2-7; 11 nucleotides line up with TRBD2. The germline gives CDR1 SGHTA, CDR2 FQGNSA. This CDR3 is 15 amino acids long. The junction had 6 bases not matched to a gene; V was cut back by 1 base and J by 7 bases. This CDR3 is CASSLELAGGYEQYF. As DNA, the CDR3 is TGTGCCAGCAGCTTAGAGCTAGCGGGGGGTTATGAGCAGTACTTC.

The chain joins TRBV29-1 to TRBJ2-5; TRBD1 matches at 7 bases. The CDR3 contains 13 residues. V dropped 2 bases and J dropped 4; count of bases not matched to a gene: 4. Germline CDR1 and CDR2: SQVTM and ANQGSEA. The chain's CDR3 is CSVETGQAETQYF. The CDR3 DNA reads TGCAGCGTTGAAACAGGACAGGCAGAGACCCAGTACTTC.

The chain combines TRBV28 with TRBJ1-2; D call uncertain. CDR1 MDHEN and CDR2 SYDVKM come from the germline V gene. This CDR3 contains 16 residues. Between the trimmed V and J ends, which lost 5 bases and 4 bases, there was a span of 20 bases. The CDR3 loop is CASSSPLGTKSYGYTF. The DNA for the CDR3 is TGTGCCAGCAGTAGTCCCCTGGGCACAAAGAGCTATGGCTACACCTTC.

The chain has TRBV7-9 and TRBJ2-7; perhaps TRBD2 as D (5 bases). The CDR3 spans 13 residues. V was clipped by 4 bases and J by 7 bases, with 14 bases between them. Germline CDR1 reads SEHNR; CDR2 reads FQNEAQ (reference sequence). CDR3 bases: TGTGCCAGCAGCTCGGAGCGGTCTCGGGAGCAGTACTTC. Encoded protein: CASSSERSREQYF.

The CDR3 region is CASSIVTKTEAFF. DNA for the CDR3: TGTGCCAGTAGTATAGTCACAAAGACTGAAGCTTTCTTT. The chain recombines TRBV19 with TRBJ1-1; D gene unclear. This CDR3 contains 13 residues. V gave up 1 base and J gave up 5 bases, with 8 bases separating them. Germline V gene lookup returns CDR1 LNHDA and CDR2 SQIVND (reference sequence).

J is TRBJ1-1 and V is TRBV2; 7 nucleotides line up with TRBD1. The CDR3 extends over 13 amino acids. The V and J ends lost 9 bases and 5 bases, in that order; junction bases with no gene match: 9. Germline loops: CDR1 SNHLY, CDR2 FYNNEI. CDR3: CASGQAQSTEAFF. CDR3 sequence (DNA): TGTGCCAGTGGACAGGCCCAAAGTACTGAAGCTTTCTTT.

The rearrangement uses TRBV9 and TRBJ1-6; perhaps TRBD1 as D (5 bases). Germline V gives CDR1 SGDLS, CDR2 YYNGEE. This CDR3 comprises 14 residues. V lost 6 bases to trimming and J lost 10 bases, with 17 bases between them. CDR3 nucleotide sequence: TGTGCCAGCAACGTCGAGGCAGGGATATCACCCCTCCACTTT. It specifies CASNVEAGISPLHF.

This rearrangement joins TRBV19 to TRBJ1-2; 11 bases fit TRBD1. V lost 7 bases, J lost 4 bases, and 5 bases stayed unmatched. The CDR3 has 14 amino acids. Germline loops: CDR1 LNHDA, CDR2 SQIVND (reference sequence). Written as DNA, the CDR3 is TGTGCCAGTAAGAGGACAGGGGGCACCTATGGCTACACCTTC. Translated: CASKRTGGTYGYTF.

The chain recombines TRBV20-1 with TRBJ1-1; the D gene is possibly TRBD1 (6 bases). Germline CDR1 and CDR2: DFQATT and SNEGSKA (reference sequence). The CDR3 is 11 amino acids. CDR3 in amino acids: CSPDRNTEAFF. CDR3 coding DNA: TGCAGCCCGGACAGGAACACTGAAGCTTTCTTT.

The V call is TRBV6-5, the J call TRBJ1-5; D ambiguous. Germline V lookup: CDR1 MNHEY, CDR2 SVGAGI. The ends were cut back, 0 bases at V and 1 base at J, with 7 bases in the middle. This CDR3 has 15 amino acids. The CDR3 nucleotides read TGTGCCAGCAGTTACTCGAGATGGAGCAATCAGCCCCAGCATTTT. Protein sequence: CASSYSRWSNQPQHF.

The V call is TRBV3-1 (or the pseudogene TRBV3-2), the J call TRBJ1-2; D not resolved. V dropped 0 bases and J dropped 4 bases, with 18 bases sitting between them. There are 17 residues in the CDR3. The germline V gene encodes CDR1 LGHDT and CDR2 YNNKEL (reference sequence). This chain's CDR3 is CASSQDFGPWSIYGYTF. As DNA, the CDR3 is TGTGCCAGCAGCCAAGATTTTGGCCCTTGGTCCATCTATGGCTACACCTTC.

J is TRBJ2-1 and V is TRBV19; 8 positions match TRBD1. The CDR3 spans 15 residues. J lost 7 bases, V lost 2 bases, and 7 bases had no gene match. Germline V gene data show CDR1 as LNHDA and CDR2 as SQIVND (reference sequence). CDR3 sequence: CASSIFQGAGNEQFF. The CDR3 nucleotides read TGTGCCAGTAGTATATTCCAGGGGGCAGGGAATGAGCAGTTCTTC.

The chain links TRBV24-1 to TRBJ2-1; D is possibly TRBD1 (5 bases). The germline V gene has CDR1 KGHDR and CDR2 SFDVKD. Trimming pared 3 bases from V and 0 bases from J, leaving 8 bases between. The CDR3 spans 15 residues. CDR3 nucleotides: TGTGCCACCAGTGATGTAGGGGACTCCTACAATGAGCAGTTCTTC. This gives the protein CATSDVGDSYNEQFF.

This clone was recorded once. The CDR3 region has the DNA TGCGCCAGCAGCCAAGAAGGCCGGTCTAGCCACGAGCAGTACTTC. Translating gives CASSQEGRSSHEQYF. The V and J genes are TRBV4-1 and TRBJ2-7; D may be TRBD2 (5 bases). Germline loops: CDR1 MGHRA, CDR2 YSYEKL. The CDR3 has 15 residues. V shed 0 bases and J shed 5 bases, with 14 bases lying between them.